This T cell receptor beta chain was profiled in a study of T cells in Graves' hyperthyroidism and ophthalmopathy. Study-level findings and limits: Most thyroid clonotypes with frequency above 0.001 were detected in blood.

At least ten counts were recorded for this clonotype. The target antigen is unknown. The CDR3 contains 15 residues. Per germline, CDR1 SGHNT and CDR2 YENEEA. V lost 5 bases and J lost 8; bases outside the gene matches: 12. TCR beta CDR3 regions were amplified from RNA transcripts. RT-PCR in the first round (using the HTBI primer set) targeted the TCR CDR3. TCRdb fed the multiplex PCR reads into MiXCR, producing one record per CDR3 protein. The sample lists under 650,000 distinct CDR3 sequences, under 20% occurring once. The V and J genes are TRBV11-3 and TRBJ2-1; TRBD2 matches at 7 bases. Sequencing was done on a sample of blood. The origin of this receptor is a woman aged 25-40 years with Graves' hyperthyroidism. The DNA of the CDR3 is TGTGCCAGCAGCCGTCGGGCGGGAGCGTCTTATGAGCAGTTCTTC. Encoded protein: CASSRRAGASYEQFF.